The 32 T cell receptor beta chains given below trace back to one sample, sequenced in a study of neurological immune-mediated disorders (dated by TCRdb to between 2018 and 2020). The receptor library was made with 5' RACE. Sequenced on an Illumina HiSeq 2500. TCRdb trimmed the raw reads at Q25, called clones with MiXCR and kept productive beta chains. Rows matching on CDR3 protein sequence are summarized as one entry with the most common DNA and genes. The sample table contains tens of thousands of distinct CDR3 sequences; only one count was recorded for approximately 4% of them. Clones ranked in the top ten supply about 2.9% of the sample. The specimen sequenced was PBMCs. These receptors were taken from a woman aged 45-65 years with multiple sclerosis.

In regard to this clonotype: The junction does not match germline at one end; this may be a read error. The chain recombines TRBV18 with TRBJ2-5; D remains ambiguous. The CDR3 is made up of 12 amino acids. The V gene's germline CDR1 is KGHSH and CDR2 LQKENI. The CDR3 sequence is CDSSTYGETQYF. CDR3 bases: TGTGACAGCTCAACATATGGGGAGACCCAGTACTTC.

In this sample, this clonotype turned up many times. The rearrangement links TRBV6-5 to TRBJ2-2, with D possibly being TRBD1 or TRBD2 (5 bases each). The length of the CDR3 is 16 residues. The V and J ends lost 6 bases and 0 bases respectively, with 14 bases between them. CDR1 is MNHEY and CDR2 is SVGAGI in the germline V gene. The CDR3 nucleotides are TGTGCCAGCAGCCAGGGACCCAGCCCGAACACCGGGGAGCTGTTTTTT. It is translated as CASSQGPSPNTGELFF.

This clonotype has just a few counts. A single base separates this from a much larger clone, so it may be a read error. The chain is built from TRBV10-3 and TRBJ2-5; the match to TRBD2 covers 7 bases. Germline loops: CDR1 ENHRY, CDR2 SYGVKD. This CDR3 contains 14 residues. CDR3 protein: CAISELAGRENQYF. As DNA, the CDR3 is TGTGCCATCAGTGAGTTGGCAGGGAGGGAGAACCAGTACTTC.

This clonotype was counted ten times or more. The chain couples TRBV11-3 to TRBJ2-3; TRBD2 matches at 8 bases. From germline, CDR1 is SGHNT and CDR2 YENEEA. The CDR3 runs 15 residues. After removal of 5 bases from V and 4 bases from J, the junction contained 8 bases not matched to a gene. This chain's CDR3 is CASSPGTRVSDTQYF. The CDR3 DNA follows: TGTGCCAGCAGCCCCGGGACTAGAGTGTCAGATACGCAGTATTTT.

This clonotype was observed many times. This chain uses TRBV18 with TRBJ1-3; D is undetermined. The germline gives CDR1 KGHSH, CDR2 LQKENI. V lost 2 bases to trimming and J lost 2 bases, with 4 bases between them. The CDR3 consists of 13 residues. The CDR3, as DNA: TGTGCCAGCTCACCATTTCCTGGAAACACCATATATTTT. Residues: CASSPFPGNTIYF.

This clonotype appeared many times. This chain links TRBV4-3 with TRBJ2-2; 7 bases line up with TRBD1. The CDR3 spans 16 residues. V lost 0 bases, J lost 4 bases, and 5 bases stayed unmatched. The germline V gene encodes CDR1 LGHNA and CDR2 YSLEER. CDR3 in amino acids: CASSQDMGTATGELFF. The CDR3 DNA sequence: TGCGCCAGCAGCCAAGATATGGGGACAGCCACCGGGGAGCTGTTTTTT.

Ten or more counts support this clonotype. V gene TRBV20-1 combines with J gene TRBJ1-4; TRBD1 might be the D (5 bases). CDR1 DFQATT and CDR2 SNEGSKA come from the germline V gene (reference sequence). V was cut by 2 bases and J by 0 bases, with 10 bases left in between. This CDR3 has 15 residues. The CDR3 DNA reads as TGCAGTGCTAGATTAATCAGGGCAACTAATGAAAAACTGTTTTTT. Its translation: CSARLIRATNEKLFF.

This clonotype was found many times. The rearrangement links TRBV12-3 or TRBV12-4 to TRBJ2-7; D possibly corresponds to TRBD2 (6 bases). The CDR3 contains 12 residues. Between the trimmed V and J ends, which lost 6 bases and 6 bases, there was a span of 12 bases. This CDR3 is CASSLMGGEQYF. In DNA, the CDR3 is TGTGCCAGCAGCCTAATGGGAGGCGAGCAGTACTTC.

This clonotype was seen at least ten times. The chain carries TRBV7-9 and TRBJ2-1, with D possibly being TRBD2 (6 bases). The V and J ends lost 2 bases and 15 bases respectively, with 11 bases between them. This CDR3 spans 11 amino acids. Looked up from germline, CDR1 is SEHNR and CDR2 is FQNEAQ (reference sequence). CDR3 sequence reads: CASSLRGMAFF. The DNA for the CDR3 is TGTGCCAGCAGCTTACGGGGGATGGCGTTCTTC.

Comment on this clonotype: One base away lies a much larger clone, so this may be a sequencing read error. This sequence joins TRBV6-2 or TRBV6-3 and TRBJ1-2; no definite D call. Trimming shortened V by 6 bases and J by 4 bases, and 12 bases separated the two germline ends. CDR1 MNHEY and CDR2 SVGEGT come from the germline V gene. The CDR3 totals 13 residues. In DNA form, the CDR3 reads TGTGCCAGCAGGCTTAAGTCGTTCTATGGCTACACCTTC. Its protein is CASRLKSFYGYTF.

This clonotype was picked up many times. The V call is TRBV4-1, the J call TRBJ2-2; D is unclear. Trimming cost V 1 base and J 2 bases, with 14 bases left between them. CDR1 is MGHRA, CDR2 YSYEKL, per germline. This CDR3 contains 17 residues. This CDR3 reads CASSQVLEPDNTGELFF. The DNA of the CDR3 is TGCGCCAGCAGCCAAGTACTCGAACCGGATAACACCGGGGAGCTGTTTTTT.

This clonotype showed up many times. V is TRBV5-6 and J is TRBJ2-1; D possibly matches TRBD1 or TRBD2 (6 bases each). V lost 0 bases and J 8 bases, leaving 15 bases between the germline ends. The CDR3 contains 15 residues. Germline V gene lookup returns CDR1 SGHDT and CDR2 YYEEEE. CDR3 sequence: CASSLAVGGIDEQFF. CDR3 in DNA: TGTGCCAGCAGCTTGGCTGTAGGGGGGATCGATGAGCAGTTCTTC.

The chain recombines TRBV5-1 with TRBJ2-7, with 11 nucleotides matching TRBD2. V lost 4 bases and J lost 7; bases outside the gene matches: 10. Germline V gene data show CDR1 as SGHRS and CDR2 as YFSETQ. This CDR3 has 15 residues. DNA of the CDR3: TGCGCCAGCAGCCTAATAGCGGGGGGGCTACGTGAGCAGTACTTC. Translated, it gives CASSLIAGGLREQYF. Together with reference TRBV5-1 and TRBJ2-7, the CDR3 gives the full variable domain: KAGVTQTPRYLIKTRGQQVTLSCSPISGHRSVSWYQQTPGQGLQFLFEYFSETQRNKGNFPGRFSGRQFSNSRSEMNVSTLELGDSALYLCASSLIAGGLREQYFGPGTRLTVT.

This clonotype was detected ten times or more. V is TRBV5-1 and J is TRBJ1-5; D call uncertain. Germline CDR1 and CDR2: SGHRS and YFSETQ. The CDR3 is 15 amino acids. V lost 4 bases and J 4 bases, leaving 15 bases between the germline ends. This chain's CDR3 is CASSLGVGINQPQHF. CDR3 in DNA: TGCGCCAGCAGCCTTGGTGTCGGGATAAATCAGCCCCAGCATTTT.

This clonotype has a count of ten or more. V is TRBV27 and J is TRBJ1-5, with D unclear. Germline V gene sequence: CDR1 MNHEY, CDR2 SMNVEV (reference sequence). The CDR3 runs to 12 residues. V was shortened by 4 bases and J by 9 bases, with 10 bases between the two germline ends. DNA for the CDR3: TGTGCCAGCAGTTCCTCCCGGGGGCCCCAGCATTTT. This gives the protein CASSSSRGPQHF.

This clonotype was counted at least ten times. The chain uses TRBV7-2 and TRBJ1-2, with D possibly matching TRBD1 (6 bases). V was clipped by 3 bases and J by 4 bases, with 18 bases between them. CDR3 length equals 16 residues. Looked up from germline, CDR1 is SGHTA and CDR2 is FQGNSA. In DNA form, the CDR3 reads TGTGCCAGCAGCTTTGGGTTGGAGGGGGGGGTCTATGGCTACACCTTC. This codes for CASSFGLEGGVYGYTF.

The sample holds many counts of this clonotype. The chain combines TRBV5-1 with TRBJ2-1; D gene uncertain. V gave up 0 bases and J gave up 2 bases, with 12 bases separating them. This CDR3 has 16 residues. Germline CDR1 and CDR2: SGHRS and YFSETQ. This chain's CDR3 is CASSLAVRAAYNEQFF. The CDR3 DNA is TGCGCCAGCAGCTTGGCGGTACGGGCAGCCTACAATGAGCAGTTCTTC. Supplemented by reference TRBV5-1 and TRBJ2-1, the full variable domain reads KAGVTQTPRYLIKTRGQQVTLSCSPISGHRSVSWYQQTPGQGLQFLFEYFSETQRNKGNFPGRFSGRQFSNSRSEMNVSTLELGDSALYLCASSLAVRAAYNEQFFGPGTRLTVL.

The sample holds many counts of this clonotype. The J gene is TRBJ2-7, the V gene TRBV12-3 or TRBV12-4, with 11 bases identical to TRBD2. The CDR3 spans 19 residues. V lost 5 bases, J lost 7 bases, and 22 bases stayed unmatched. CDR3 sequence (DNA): TGTGCCAGCAGTCCCCGACCGGGACTAGCGGATCCCATCAAGAGGGAGCAGTACTTC. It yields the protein CASSPRPGLADPIKREQYF.

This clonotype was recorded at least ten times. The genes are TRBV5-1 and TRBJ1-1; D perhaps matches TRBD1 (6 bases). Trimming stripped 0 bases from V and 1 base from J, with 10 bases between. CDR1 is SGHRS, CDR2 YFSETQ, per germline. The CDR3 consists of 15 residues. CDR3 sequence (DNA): TGCGCCAGCAGCTTGGTCGCGACAGGGAACACTGAAGCTTTCTTT. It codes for CASSLVATGNTEAFF.

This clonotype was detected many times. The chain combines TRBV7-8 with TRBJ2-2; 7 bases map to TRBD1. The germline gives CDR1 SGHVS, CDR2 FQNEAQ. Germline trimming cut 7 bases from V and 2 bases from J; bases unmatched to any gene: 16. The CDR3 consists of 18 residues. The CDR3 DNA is TGTGCCAGCATCCAAGAACCAGGGGGACGGTTAAACACCGGGGAGCTGTTTTTT. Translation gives CASIQEPGGRLNTGELFF.

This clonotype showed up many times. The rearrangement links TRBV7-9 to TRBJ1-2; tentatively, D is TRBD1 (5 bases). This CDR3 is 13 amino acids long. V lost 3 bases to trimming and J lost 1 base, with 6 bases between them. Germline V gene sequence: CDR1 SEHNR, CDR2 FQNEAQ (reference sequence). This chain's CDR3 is CASSLGDNYGYTF. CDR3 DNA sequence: TGTGCCAGCAGCTTGGGGGATAACTATGGCTACACCTTC. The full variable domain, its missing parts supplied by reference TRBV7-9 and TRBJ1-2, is DTGVSQNPRHKITKRGQNVTFRCDPISEHNRLYWYRQTLGQGPEFLTYFQNEAQLEKSRLLSDRFSAERPKGSFSTLEIQRTEQGDSAMYLCASSLGDNYGYTFGSGTRLTVV.

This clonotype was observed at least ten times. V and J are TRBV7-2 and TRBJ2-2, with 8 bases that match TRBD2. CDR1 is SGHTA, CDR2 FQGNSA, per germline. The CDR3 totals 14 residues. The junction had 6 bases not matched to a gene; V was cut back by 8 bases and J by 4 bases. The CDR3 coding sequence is TGTGCCAGCTCGGGGGGGCCCAGCACCGGGGAGCTGTTTTTT. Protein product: CASSGGPSTGELFF.

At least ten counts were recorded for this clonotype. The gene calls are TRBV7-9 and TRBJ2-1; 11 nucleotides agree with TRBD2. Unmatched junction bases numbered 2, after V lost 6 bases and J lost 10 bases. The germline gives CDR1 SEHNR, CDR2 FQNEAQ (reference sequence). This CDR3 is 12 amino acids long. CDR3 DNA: TGTGCCAGCAGTAGCGGGGGGGGCGAGCAGTTCTTC. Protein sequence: CASSSGGGEQFF.

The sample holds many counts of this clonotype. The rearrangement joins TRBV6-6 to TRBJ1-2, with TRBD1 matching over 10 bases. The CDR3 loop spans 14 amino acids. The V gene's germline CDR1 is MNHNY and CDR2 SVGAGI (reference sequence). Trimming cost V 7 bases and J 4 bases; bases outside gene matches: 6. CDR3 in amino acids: CASNGQGGAYGYTF. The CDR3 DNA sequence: TGTGCCAGCAACGGACAGGGGGGGGCCTATGGCTACACCTTC.

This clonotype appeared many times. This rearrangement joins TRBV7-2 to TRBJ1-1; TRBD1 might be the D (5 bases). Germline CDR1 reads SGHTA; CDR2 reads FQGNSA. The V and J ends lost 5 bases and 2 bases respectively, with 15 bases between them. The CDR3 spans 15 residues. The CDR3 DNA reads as TGTGCCAGCAGCCCCTGGGGGGGAGGAAACACTGAAGCTTTCTTT. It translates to CASSPWGGGNTEAFF.

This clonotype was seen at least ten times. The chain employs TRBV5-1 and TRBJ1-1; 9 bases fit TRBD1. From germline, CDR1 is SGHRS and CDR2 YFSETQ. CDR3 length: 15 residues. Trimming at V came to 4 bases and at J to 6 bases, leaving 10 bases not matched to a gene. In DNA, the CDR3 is TGCGCCAGCAGCGAACCCGACAGGGGGAGGCCTGAAGCTTTCTTT. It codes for CASSEPDRGRPEAFF.

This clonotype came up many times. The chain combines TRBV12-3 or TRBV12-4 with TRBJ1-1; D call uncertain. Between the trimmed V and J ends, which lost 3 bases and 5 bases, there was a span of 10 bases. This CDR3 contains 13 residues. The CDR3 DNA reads TGTGCCAGCAGTTTTGGCGGTGGAACTGAAGCTTTCTTT. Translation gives CASSFGGGTEAFF.

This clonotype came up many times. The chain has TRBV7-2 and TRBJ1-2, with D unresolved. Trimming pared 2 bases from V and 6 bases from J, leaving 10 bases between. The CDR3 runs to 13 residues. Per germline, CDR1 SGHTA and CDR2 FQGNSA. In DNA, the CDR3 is TGTGCCAGCAGCTTAAATCGGAGGGATGGCTACACCTTC. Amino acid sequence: CASSLNRRDGYTF.

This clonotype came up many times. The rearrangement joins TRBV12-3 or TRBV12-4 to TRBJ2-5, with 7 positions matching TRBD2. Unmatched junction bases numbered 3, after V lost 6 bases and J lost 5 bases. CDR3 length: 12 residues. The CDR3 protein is CASRGGAETQYF. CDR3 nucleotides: TGTGCCAGCAGGGGAGGGGCGGAGACCCAGTACTTC.

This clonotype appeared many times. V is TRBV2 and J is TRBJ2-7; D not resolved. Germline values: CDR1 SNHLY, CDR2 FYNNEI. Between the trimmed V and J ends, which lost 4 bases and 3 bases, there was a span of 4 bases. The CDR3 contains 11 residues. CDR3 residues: CASSVSYEQYF. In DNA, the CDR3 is TGTGCCAGCAGTGTCAGCTACGAGCAGTACTTC.

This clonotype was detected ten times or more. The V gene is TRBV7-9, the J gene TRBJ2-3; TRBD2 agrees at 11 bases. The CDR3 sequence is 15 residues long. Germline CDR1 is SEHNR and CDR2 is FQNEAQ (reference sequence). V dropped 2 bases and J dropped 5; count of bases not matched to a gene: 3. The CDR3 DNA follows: TGTGCCAGCAGCTTAACTAGCGGGGGACGAGATACGCAGTATTTT. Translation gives CASSLTSGGRDTQYF.

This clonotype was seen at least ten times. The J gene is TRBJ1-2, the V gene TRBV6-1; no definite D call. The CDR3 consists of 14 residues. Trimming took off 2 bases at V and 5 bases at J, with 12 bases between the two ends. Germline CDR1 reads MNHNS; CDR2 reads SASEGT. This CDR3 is CASSEYGPDYGYTF. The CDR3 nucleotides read TGTGCCAGCAGTGAATACGGCCCAGATTATGGCTACACCTTC.